These T cell receptor beta chains were read from a single sample in a study of blood T cell repertoires in COVID-19. Assay: immunoSEQ multiplex PCR; the TCRdb copy retains only in-frame clones and omits some. Counted here are about 120,000 clones, 82% occurring once; the ten biggest clones make up 9% to 14%. Sequencing input: peripheral blood. The receptor set was obtained from a human donor in a cohort sampled during active COVID-19. Both conserved end residues are part of each CDR3. D genes are given only for firm matches. Clone size appears in some rows only: once, few, many, or a class for an expanded clone.

d_gene	j_gene	v_gene	abundance	CDR3nt	CDR3aa
TRBD2	TRBJ2-7	TRBV11-3	.	TGTGCCAGCAGCTCCTGGACTAGACCCTACGAGCAGTACTTC	CASSSWTRPYEQYF
TRBD2	TRBJ2-2	TRBV3-1/TRBV3-2	once	TGTGCCAGCAGCCGAGCGGGGGGTATGGGAACCGGGGAGCTGTTTTTT	CASSRAGGMGTGELFF
TRBD2	TRBJ2-1	TRBV10-3	.	TGTGCCATCAGCCCCACCCTAGCGGGAAAAGGGAATGAGCAGTTCTTC	CAISPTLAGKGNEQFF
.	TRBJ2-7	TRBV29-1	.	TGCAGCGCATTCGACAGGCGCTACGAGCAGTACTTC	CSAFDRRYEQYF
.	TRBJ1-2	TRBV12-3/TRBV12-4	once	TGTGCCAGCAGTTTGGCAGGTCGAAGAGGGAAGCACTTC	CASSLAGRRGKHF
TRBD1	TRBJ1-5	TRBV7-2	.	TGTGCCAGCAGCCTTGGGGACAGGGGAGGTACGGGCAATCAGCCCCAGCATTTT	CASSLGDRGGTGNQPQHF
TRBD1	TRBJ2-3	TRBV19	.	TGTGCCAGTAGTTTCGGGACAGGGGGGCCAGATACGCAGTATTTT	CASSFGTGGPDTQYF
TRBD2	TRBJ2-1	TRBV11-2	few	TGTGCCAGCAGCTTAGTGTCAGCGGGGGGGCTGTGGAAGCAGTTCTTC	CASSLVSAGGLWKQFF
TRBD1	TRBJ1-6	TRBV2	.	TGTGCCAGCACCCTAATAAGGGGACAGGGGAATTCACCCCTCCACTTT	CASTLIRGQGNSPLHF
TRBD1	TRBJ1-4	TRBV2	.	TGTGCCAGCAGTGACGGGACAGGACCTAATGAAAAACTGTTTTTT	CASSDGTGPNEKLFF
TRBD1	TRBJ2-6	TRBV10-3	.	TGTGCCATCAGTGAGTCCCCCCCGGGACAGCCTTCTGGGGCCAACGTCCTGACTTTC	CAISESPPGQPSGANVLTF
TRBD1	TRBJ2-7	TRBV7-2	.	TGTGCCAGCAGCTTAGCTCACAGGGGGTCCTACGAGCAGTACTTC	CASSLAHRGSYEQYF
TRBD1	TRBJ2-5	TRBV7-2	.	TGTGCCAGCCTAAAGGACAGGGCGGCGATTGAGACCCAGTACTTC	CASLKDRAAIETQYF
.	TRBJ1-6	TRBV5-5	.	TGTGCCAGCAGTTACCGACAGGACAGCCTTTATAATTCACCCCTCCACTTT	CASSYRQDSLYNSPLHF